Following are 14 T cell receptor beta chains from one sample sequenced in a study of shared clonotypes between healthy human individuals (dated by TCRdb to 2020 to 2021). The library was built by means of the immunoSEQ multiplex PCR assay. This immuneACCESS table, as held by TCRdb, lists in-frame sequences with V and J called but not all clones. Of the missing ones, under half trace to an unresolved V gene in checked studies; the others have no known cause. This sample comprises approximately 2.5 million clones, approximately 92% of them detected only once. Clones ranked in the top ten supply 0.11% to 0.15% of the sample. Specimen: naive CD4+ T cells sorted from blood. The sample's cell subset or site label, decoded: CD45RA+ positively selected. These receptors were obtained from a man aged 18 to 35 in good health.

The chain couples TRBV5-4 to TRBJ2-6, with 12 bases matching TRBD1. Unmatched junction bases numbered 10, after V lost 4 bases and J lost 2 bases. CDR1 is SGHNT and CDR2 is YYREEE in the germline V gene (reference sequence). The CDR3 sequence is 19 residues long. CDR3 in amino acids: CASSPGQGATSPGANVLTF. Written as DNA, the CDR3 is TGTGCCAGCAGCCCGGGACAGGGGGCAACTTCTCCTGGGGCCAACGTCCTGACTTTC.

The rearrangement links TRBV7-2 to TRBJ2-2, with 9 bases fitting TRBD2. The germline CDR1 and CDR2 sequences are SGHTA and FQGNSA. V trimming: 5 bases; J trimming: 4 bases; junction bases outside the gene matches: 8. The CDR3 contains 16 residues. The CDR3 region has the DNA TGTGCCAGCAGCCCACGCGGGGGGGCCGGCACCGGGGAGCTGTTTTTT. Encoded protein: CASSPRGGAGTGELFF. Using reference TRBV7-2 and TRBJ2-2 for the parts outside the CDR3, the full variable domain is GAGVSQSPSNKVTEKGKDVELRCDPISGHTALYWYRQSLGQGLEFLIYFQGNSAPDKSGLPSDRFSAERTGGSVSTLTIQRTQQEDSAVYLCASSPRGGAGTGELFFGEGSRLTVL.

The rearrangement joins TRBV6-1 to TRBJ2-3; tentative D call: TRBD2 (6 bases). Germline lookup yields CDR1 MNHNS and CDR2 SASEGT. This CDR3 comprises 13 residues. Trimming took 9 bases from V and 6 from J, leaving 16 bases between them. CDR3 DNA: TGTGCCAGTACCGGGACTTCAGGTGATACGCAGTATTTT. It translates to CASTGTSGDTQYF.

CDR3 in amino acids: CASRQGTHQPQHF. CDR3 nucleotides: TGTGCCAGCAGGCAGGGAACTCATCAGCCCCAGCATTTT. The rearrangement joins TRBV28 to TRBJ1-5, with TRBD1 as a possible D gene (5 bases). The V gene's germline CDR1 is MDHEN and CDR2 SYDVKM. CDR3 length: 13 residues. V was pared by 6 bases and J by 5 bases, with 11 bases between.

The chain carries TRBV5-1 and TRBJ2-3; 7 bases are a match to TRBD1. The ends lost 3 bases at V and 4 bases at J; junction bases unmatched: 5. The CDR3 contains 14 residues. Germline assignment: CDR1 SGHRS and CDR2 YFSETQ. The DNA of the CDR3 is TGCGCCAGCAGCTCTCGACAGGGCTCAGATACGCAGTATTTT. Translation gives CASSSRQGSDTQYF. The full variable domain, its missing parts supplied by reference TRBV5-1 and TRBJ2-3, is KAGVTQTPRYLIKTRGQQVTLSCSPISGHRSVSWYQQTPGQGLQFLFEYFSETQRNKGNFPGRFSGRQFSNSRSEMNVSTLELGDSALYLCASSSRQGSDTQYFGPGTRLTVL.

The chain couples TRBV19 to TRBJ2-1; TRBD2 matches 7 bases. CDR1 and CDR2 (germline): LNHDA, SQIVND (reference sequence). J gave up 2 bases and V 6 bases, and 7 bases lay outside the gene matches. The CDR3 has 15 residues. The CDR3 sequence is CASSKLAKPYNEQFF. For the CDR3, the DNA is TGTGCCAGTAGCAAACTAGCGAAACCCTACAATGAGCAGTTCTTC.

CDR3 coding DNA: TGTGCCAGCAGTCCCAGGACAGGGGCGTCCTACGAGCAGTACTTC. It codes for CASSPRTGASYEQYF. The chain has TRBV28 and TRBJ2-7; 9 bases agree with TRBD1. Per germline, CDR1 MDHEN and CDR2 SYDVKM. This CDR3 contains 15 residues. The V and J ends lost 5 bases and 1 base, in that order; junction bases with no gene match: 6. Full variable domain (rest looked up from reference TRBV28 and TRBJ2-7): DVKVTQSSRYLVKRTGEKVFLECVQDMDHENMFWYRQDPGLGLRLIYFSYDVKMKEKGDIPEGYSVSREKKERFSLILESASTNQTSMYLCASSPRTGASYEQYFGPGTRLTVT.

This clone has a handful of counts. The rearrangement links TRBV19 to TRBJ1-5; no firm D call. The V end lost 5 bases, the J end lost 4 bases, and 12 bases lay between the germline ends. Germline loops: CDR1 LNHDA, CDR2 SQIVND (reference sequence). The length of the CDR3 is 14 residues. The CDR3 region is CASSVSTENQPQHF. The CDR3 DNA sequence: TGTGCCAGTAGTGTGAGCACAGAAAATCAGCCCCAGCATTTT.

The count of this clone is one. J is TRBJ1-6 and V is TRBV5-6; 11 nucleotides match TRBD1. The CDR3 contains 19 residues. With 1 base clipped from V and 0 bases from J, the junction kept 6 bases outside the gene matches. Germline CDR1 is SGHDT and CDR2 is YYEEEE. The CDR3 coding sequence is TGTGCCAGCAGCTTGCGCGGGACAGGGGGAAGCTCCTATAATTCACCCCTCCACTTT. It yields the protein CASSLRGTGGSSYNSPLHF.

The V and J genes are TRBV14 and TRBJ2-1; D may be TRBD2 (5 bases). Germline CDR1 and CDR2: SGHDN and FVKESK. The germline V and J ends were trimmed by 1 base and 4 bases, with 8 bases remaining between them. This CDR3 region has 14 residues. The CDR3 sequence: CASSQGLLYNEQFF. CDR3 coding DNA: TGTGCCAGCAGCCAAGGACTACTTTACAATGAGCAGTTCTTC.

The V gene is TRBV27, the J gene TRBJ1-3; 7 bases match TRBD1. The length of the CDR3 is 14 residues. The V gene's germline CDR1 is MNHEY and CDR2 SMNVEV (reference sequence). V was pared by 2 bases and J by 4 bases, with 2 bases of the junction left unmatched. The CDR3 sequence is CASSLQGGGNTIYF. The CDR3 nucleotides are TGTGCCAGCAGTTTACAGGGGGGAGGAAACACCATATATTTT.

Note on this clone: Other DNA variants within this sample encode the same CDR3. The V gene is TRBV19, the J gene TRBJ1-2; TRBD1 might be the D (5 bases). Germline CDR1 and CDR2: LNHDA and SQIVND (reference sequence). The CDR3 covers 13 residues. Trimming took 3 bases from V and 4 from J, leaving 9 bases between them. The CDR3 loop reads CASSIGTGYGYTF. CDR3 in DNA: TGTGCCAGTAGTATTGGGACCGGCTATGGCTACACCTTC.

The chain links TRBV7-8 to TRBJ2-5; 9 bases line up with TRBD2. The CDR3 totals 15 residues. CDR1 SGHVS and CDR2 FQNEAQ come from the germline V gene. V lost 4 bases, J lost 4 bases, and 7 bases stayed unmatched. CDR3 coding DNA: TGTGCCAGCAGCTGGGGCGGGGGGGAGGCAGAGACCCAGTACTTC. This codes for CASSWGGGEAETQYF.

The chain uses TRBV7-8 and TRBJ1-2; tentative D call: TRBD1 (5 bases). Germline CDR1 reads SGHVS; CDR2 reads FQNEAQ. This CDR3 is 13 amino acids long. The V end was cut by 5 bases, the J end by 4 bases, with 11 bases between. CDR3 residues: CASSPPGGYGYTF. The CDR3 nucleotides are TGTGCCAGCAGCCCCCCGGGGGGCTATGGCTACACCTTC.